This record looks at one T cell receptor beta chain sequence and its context. Measured with immunoSEQ multiplex PCR; TCRdb has only the in-frame clones, and not every one. The sample has roughly 81,000 clones, 82% seen once. This CDR3 contains 19 residues. V lost 4 bases, J lost 4 bases, and 15 bases stayed unmatched. CDR1 is LNHNV and CDR2 is YYDKDF in the germline V gene (reference sequence). This specimen belongs to a study of blood T cell repertoires in COVID-19. The chain employs TRBV15 and TRBJ2-1, with 11 nucleotides matching TRBD2. This receptor was identified in a man in his fifties or sixties with acute or convalescent COVID-19. The sample comprised peripheral blood. CDR3 DNA: TGTGCCACCAGCATAAAGAGGGGCACTAGCGGGAGTAGGTACAATGAGCAGTTCTTC. This sequence encodes CATSIKRGTSGSRYNEQFF.